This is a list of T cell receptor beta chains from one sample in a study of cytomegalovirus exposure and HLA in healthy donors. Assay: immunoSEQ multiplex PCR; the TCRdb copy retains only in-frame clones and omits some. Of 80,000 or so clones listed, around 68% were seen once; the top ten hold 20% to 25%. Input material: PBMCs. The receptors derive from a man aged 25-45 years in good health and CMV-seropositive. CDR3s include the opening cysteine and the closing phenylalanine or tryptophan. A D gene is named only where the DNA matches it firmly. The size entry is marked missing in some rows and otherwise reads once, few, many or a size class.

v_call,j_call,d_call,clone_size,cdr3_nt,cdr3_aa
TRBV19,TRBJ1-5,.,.,TGTGCCAGTAGTACACAGGGCAATCAGCCCCAGCATTTT,CASSTQGNQPQHF
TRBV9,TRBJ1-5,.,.,TGTGCCAGCAGCGTCTTTGATGGGCGCCAGCCCCAGCATTTT,CASSVFDGRQPQHF
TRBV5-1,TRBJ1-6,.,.,TGCGCCAGCAGCCGATCGACGGGAGTCGAAAATTCACCCCTCCACTTT,CASSRSTGVENSPLHF
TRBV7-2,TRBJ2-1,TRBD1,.,TGTGCCAGCAGCTCCGGACAGGGGTTGAGAAATGAGCAGTTCTTC,CASSSGQGLRNEQFF
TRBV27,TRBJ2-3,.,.,TGTGCCAGCAGCTTCCAGGGCGCAGATACGCAGTATTTT,CASSFQGADTQYF
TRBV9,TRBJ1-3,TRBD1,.,TGTGCCAGCAGCGCAGCCGGGACAGCCTCTGGAAACACCATATATTTT,CASSAAGTASGNTIYF
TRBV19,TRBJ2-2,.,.,TGTGCCAGTAGCCGACAGCACACCGGGGAGCTGTTTTTT,CASSRQHTGELFF
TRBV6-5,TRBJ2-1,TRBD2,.,TGTGCCAGCAGTTCTACGGGACTAGCGGGAGAGAGTGAGCAGTTCTTC,CASSSTGLAGESEQFF
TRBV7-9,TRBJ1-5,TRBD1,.,TGTGCCAGCAGCTTAGCAGGGACAGACAATCAGCCCCAGCATTTT,CASSLAGTDNQPQHF
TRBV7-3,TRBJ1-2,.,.,TGTGCCAGCAGCTTTAGTAGGCAGGGGAATGGCTACACCTTC,CASSFSRQGNGYTF
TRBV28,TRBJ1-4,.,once,TGTGCCAGCAGGGGGGGAGGGGCAGCAACTAATGAAAAACTGTTTTTT,CASRGGGAATNEKLFF
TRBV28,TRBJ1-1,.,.,TGTGCCAGCAGGCTTTTACAGGGCGACACTGAAGCTTTCTTT,CASRLLQGDTEAFF
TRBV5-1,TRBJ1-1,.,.,TGCGCCAGCAGCTTGGTGCCGGGAGGCACTGAAGCTTTCTTT,CASSLVPGGTEAFF
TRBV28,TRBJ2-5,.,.,TGTGCCAGCAGTTTGGAGGGGCTGGAGACCCAGTACTTC,CASSLEGLETQYF
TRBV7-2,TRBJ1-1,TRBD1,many,TGTGCCAGCAGCTTAGTAGGGGGCGGGGGGACTGAAGCTTTCTTT,CASSLVGGGGTEAFF
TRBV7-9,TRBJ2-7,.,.,TGTGCCAGCAGCCTCCCCCTCGGCGAGCAGTACTTC,CASSLPLGEQYF
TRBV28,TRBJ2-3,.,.,TGTGCCAGCAGTTTAGCGGGTCGTTCAGATACGCAGTATTTT,CASSLAGRSDTQYF
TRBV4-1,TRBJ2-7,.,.,TGCGCCAGCAGTCGTCCAGGCGCAGGCCCCTACGAGCAGTACTTC,CASSRPGAGPYEQYF
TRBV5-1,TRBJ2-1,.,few,TGCGCCAGCAGCCCACAGGGAACCAATGAGCAGTTCTTC,CASSPQGTNEQFF